This is a list of T cell receptor beta chains from one sample in a study of identical twins. One entry per CDR3 protein results from TCRdb running MiXCR on the 5' RACE reads. The table lists around 480,000 distinct CDR3 sequences, 13% to 15% of them singletons. Separately, the same data were catalogued under a study of yellow fever vaccine responses in identical twins.

The sample comprised CD4+ T cells sorted from blood. The receptors were gathered from a young woman in good health. CDR3s include the opening cysteine and the closing phenylalanine or tryptophan. Each record gives: clone size, J gene, V gene, D gene, CDR3 protein, CDR3 DNA. The D gene is left open where the match is weak. Some rows mark clone size as missing; the rest say once, few, many or name a class of expanded clone.

clone size: few; J gene: TRBJ1-1; V gene: TRBV5-5; D gene: .; CDR3 protein: CASSRQDTEAFF; CDR3 DNA: TGTGCCAGCAGCCGACAGGACACTGAAGCTTTCTTT
clone size: .; J gene: TRBJ2-3; V gene: TRBV7-3; D gene: .; CDR3 protein: CASSQGLSTDTQYF; CDR3 DNA: TGTGCCAGCAGCCAGGGCCTTAGCACAGATACGCAGTATTTT
clone size: many; J gene: TRBJ1-6; V gene: TRBV12-3/TRBV12-4; D gene: .; CDR3 protein: CASSPLGGLPLHF; CDR3 DNA: TGTGCCAGCAGTCCCCTTGGGGGATTACCCCTCCACTTT
clone size: .; J gene: TRBJ1-5; V gene: TRBV7-8; D gene: .; CDR3 protein: CASSPRQTYSNQPQHF; CDR3 DNA: TGTGCCAGCAGCCCCAGACAGACCTATAGCAATCAGCCCCAGCATTTT
clone size: .; J gene: TRBJ2-7; V gene: TRBV5-1; D gene: TRBD1; CDR3 protein: CASSTRDSSYEQYF; CDR3 DNA: TGCGCCAGCAGCACCCGGGACAGCTCCTACGAGCAGTACTTC
clone size: many; J gene: TRBJ2-2; V gene: TRBV7-2; D gene: .; CDR3 protein: CASSLRQNTGELFF; CDR3 DNA: TGTGCCAGCAGTTTAAGACAGAACACCGGGGAGCTGTTTTTT
clone size: few; J gene: TRBJ2-1; V gene: TRBV11-1; D gene: .; CDR3 protein: CASSLVGSAPEQFF; CDR3 DNA: TGTGCCAGCAGCTTAGTTGGGTCTGCCCCCGAGCAGTTCTTC
clone size: .; J gene: TRBJ2-1; V gene: TRBV5-1; D gene: TRBD2; CDR3 protein: CASSPRLAGGPSHEQFF; CDR3 DNA: TGCGCCAGCAGCCCAAGACTAGCGGGGGGGCCTAGCCATGAGCAGTTCTTC
clone size: .; J gene: TRBJ1-3; V gene: TRBV6-5; D gene: .; CDR3 protein: CASSYSSNSGNTIYF; CDR3 DNA: TGTGCCAGCAGTTACTCGAGTAACTCTGGAAACACCATATATTTT
clone size: .; J gene: TRBJ1-6; V gene: TRBV20-1; D gene: TRBD1; CDR3 protein: CSPTPGQGFSPLHF; CDR3 DNA: TGCAGCCCGACACCGGGACAGGGTTTTTCACCCCTCCACTTT
clone size: once; J gene: TRBJ2-3; V gene: TRBV11-2; D gene: TRBD1; CDR3 protein: CASSLGPGQGNTQYF; CDR3 DNA: TGTGCCAGCAGCTTAGGACCGGGACAGGGAAATACGCAGTATTTT
clone size: .; J gene: TRBJ2-7; V gene: TRBV5-1; D gene: TRBD1; CDR3 protein: CASSLGTGETYEQYF; CDR3 DNA: TGCGCCAGCAGCTTGGGGACAGGGGAAACCTACGAGCAGTACTTC
clone size: few; J gene: TRBJ2-1; V gene: TRBV6-1; D gene: .; CDR3 protein: CASSTLASSYNEQFF; CDR3 DNA: TGTGCCAGCAGCACCCTGGCCAGCTCCTACAATGAGCAGTTCTTC
clone size: many; J gene: TRBJ1-3; V gene: TRBV20-1; D gene: TRBD1; CDR3 protein: CSARTGSNSGNTIYF; CDR3 DNA: TGCAGTGCCCGGACAGGGTCGAACTCTGGAAACACCATATATTTT
clone size: .; J gene: TRBJ2-1; V gene: TRBV20-1; D gene: TRBD2; CDR3 protein: CSARGLTSGTGDEQFF; CDR3 DNA: TGCAGTGCTAGGGGCTTGACTAGCGGGACAGGAGATGAGCAGTTCTTC
clone size: .; J gene: TRBJ2-1; V gene: TRBV2; D gene: .; CDR3 protein: CASIPSAGLSYNEQFF; CDR3 DNA: TGTGCCAGCATCCCGTCGGCGGGACTCTCCTACAATGAGCAGTTCTTC
clone size: .; J gene: TRBJ1-6; V gene: TRBV6-6; D gene: TRBD1; CDR3 protein: CASQGGLASPLHF; CDR3 DNA: TGTGCCAGCCAGGGGGGGCTAGCTTCACCCCTCCACTTT
clone size: few; J gene: TRBJ1-5; V gene: TRBV20-1; D gene: .; CDR3 protein: CSARQGSSNQPQHF; CDR3 DNA: TGCAGTGCTAGACAGGGCTCCAGCAATCAGCCCCAGCATTTT
clone size: .; J gene: TRBJ2-1; V gene: TRBV6-2/TRBV6-3; D gene: .; CDR3 protein: CASRLVGVQFF; CDR3 DNA: TGTGCCAGCAGACTCGTTGGGGTACAGTTCTTC
clone size: few; J gene: TRBJ2-7; V gene: TRBV18; D gene: TRBD2; CDR3 protein: CASSPLTGGGYEQYF; CDR3 DNA: TGTGCCAGCTCACCCCTTACGGGGGGGGGCTACGAGCAGTACTTC
clone size: .; J gene: TRBJ2-3; V gene: TRBV21-1; D gene: .; CDR3 protein: CASSPHKAGDTQYF; CDR3 DNA: TGTGCCAGCAGCCCCCACAAGGCTGGAGATACGCAGTATTTT
clone size: .; J gene: TRBJ2-1; V gene: TRBV7-2; D gene: .; CDR3 protein: CASSPFESEQFF; CDR3 DNA: TGTGCCAGCAGCCCCTTCGAGAGTGAGCAGTTCTTC
clone size: .; J gene: TRBJ2-3; V gene: TRBV9; D gene: .; CDR3 protein: CASSVEQFTDTQYF; CDR3 DNA: TGTGCCAGCAGCGTAGAGCAGTTCACAGATACGCAGTATTTT
clone size: few; J gene: TRBJ2-3; V gene: TRBV5-6; D gene: .; CDR3 protein: CASSLDGRGLDTQYF; CDR3 DNA: TGTGCCAGCAGCTTGGATGGCAGAGGATTGGATACGCAGTATTTT
clone size: .; J gene: TRBJ2-5; V gene: TRBV5-1; D gene: .; CDR3 protein: CVTSFGTTPGTQYF; CDR3 DNA: TGCGTCACCAGCTTCGGGACAACCCCGGGGACCCAGTACTTC
clone size: .; J gene: TRBJ2-5; V gene: TRBV9; D gene: TRBD1; CDR3 protein: CASSVDRVGEETQYF; CDR3 DNA: TGTGCCAGCAGCGTTGACAGGGTTGGAGAGGAGACCCAGTACTTC
clone size: .; J gene: TRBJ1-6; V gene: TRBV7-9; D gene: .; CDR3 protein: CASSLVDGNNSPLHF; CDR3 DNA: TGTGCCAGCAGCTTAGTCGACGGTAATAATTCACCCCTCCACTTT
clone size: few; J gene: TRBJ2-1; V gene: TRBV7-9; D gene: TRBD2; CDR3 protein: CASSRAGGDEQFF; CDR3 DNA: TGTGCCAGCAGCCGAGCGGGGGGTGATGAGCAGTTCTTC
clone size: few; J gene: TRBJ1-6; V gene: TRBV4-2; D gene: .; CDR3 protein: CASSQDGGVNSPLHF; CDR3 DNA: TGTGCCAGCAGCCAAGATGGGGGGGTTAATTCACCCCTCCACTTT
clone size: many; J gene: TRBJ1-2; V gene: TRBV14; D gene: TRBD1; CDR3 protein: CASSQTGNYGYTF; CDR3 DNA: TGTGCCAGCAGCCAGACAGGGAACTATGGCTACACCTTC
clone size: few; J gene: TRBJ1-2; V gene: TRBV6-1; D gene: .; CDR3 protein: CASNPGPTNYGYTF; CDR3 DNA: TGTGCCAGCAACCCGGGACCTACTAACTATGGCTACACCTTC
clone size: few; J gene: TRBJ2-7; V gene: TRBV9; D gene: .; CDR3 protein: CASSVSDRSSYEQYF; CDR3 DNA: TGTGCCAGCAGCGTCTCGGACCGGAGCTCCTACGAGCAGTACTTC
clone size: .; J gene: TRBJ1-4; V gene: TRBV7-8; D gene: .; CDR3 protein: CASSRNEKLFF; CDR3 DNA: TGTGCCAGCAGCCGTAATGAAAAACTGTTTTTT
clone size: few; J gene: TRBJ2-1; V gene: TRBV3-1; D gene: .; CDR3 protein: CASSPTPGESHEQFF; CDR3 DNA: TGTGCCAGCAGCCCAACGCCCGGCGAATCTCATGAGCAGTTCTTC
clone size: few; J gene: TRBJ2-2; V gene: TRBV25-1; D gene: TRBD1; CDR3 protein: CASTPAGGLNTGELFF; CDR3 DNA: TGTGCCAGCACTCCAGCAGGGGGCTTGAACACCGGGGAGCTGTTTTTT
clone size: .; J gene: TRBJ2-3; V gene: TRBV9; D gene: .; CDR3 protein: CASSVTVSTDTQYF; CDR3 DNA: TGTGCCAGCAGCGTGACAGTCAGCACAGATACGCAGTATTTT
clone size: .; J gene: TRBJ2-1; V gene: TRBV5-1; D gene: TRBD2; CDR3 protein: CASSSITSGTNNEQFF; CDR3 DNA: TGCGCCAGCAGCTCGATAACTAGCGGGACGAATAATGAGCAGTTCTTC
clone size: few; J gene: TRBJ2-7; V gene: TRBV10-3; D gene: .; CDR3 protein: CAISGVLYEQYF; CDR3 DNA: TGTGCCATCAGTGGCGTTCTCTACGAGCAGTACTTC
clone size: .; J gene: TRBJ2-1; V gene: TRBV7-2; D gene: .; CDR3 protein: CASSLELGEQFF; CDR3 DNA: TGTGCCAGCAGCTTGGAGTTGGGTGAGCAGTTCTTC
clone size: few; J gene: TRBJ2-6; V gene: TRBV7-2; D gene: .; CDR3 protein: CASSLVASGANVLTF; CDR3 DNA: TGTGCCAGCAGCCTCGTGGCCTCTGGGGCCAACGTCCTGACTTTC
clone size: .; J gene: TRBJ2-1; V gene: TRBV28; D gene: TRBD2; CDR3 protein: CASSFRSGRAYNEQFF; CDR3 DNA: TGTGCCAGCAGTTTCCGAAGCGGGAGGGCCTACAATGAGCAGTTCTTC